The entry below gives a single T cell receptor beta chain sequence along with its context. As processed by the authors: Amplified reference gene primers provided the basis for estimating nucleated cell counts. Assay used: immunoSEQ multiplex PCR; TCRdb lists only in-frame clones, some missing. V, J and clone size were drawn from that table, and D and trimming were deduced from the DNA. Counted here are fewer than 20,000 clones, 82% occurring once; the ten biggest clones make up 21%. The CDR3 sequence is 12 residues long. CDR1 is WSHSY, CDR2 SAAADI, per germline. With 5 bases removed from V and 7 bases from J, the gap between germline ends came to 9 bases. The sample belongs to a study of blood T cell repertoires in COVID-19. Across the study: Collection of acute and convalescent COVID-19 samples took place in the United States, Italy and Spain. Sources were T cells, B-cell-depleted T cells, or PBMCs; the material itself was cDNA or gDNA.

The sequenced sample was peripheral blood. The rearrangement links TRBV10-2 to TRBJ2-1; tentatively, D is TRBD2 (6 bases). This clonotype was sampled from a man older than 75 with active COVID-19. The CDR3 DNA follows: TGCGCCAGCAGTAGTGCGGGGAATGAGCAGTTCTTC. This codes for CASSSAGNEQFF.